The rows below give T cell receptor beta chains drawn from one sample of a study of T cell changes during pregnancy in multiple sclerosis. Only in-frame clones appear in the TCRdb table, and some are missing; sequencing was by immunoSEQ multiplex PCR. Of roughly 37,000 clones in the sample, roughly 89% were seen once. Material: CD4+ T cells from peripheral blood mononuclear cells, obtained in the second trimester of pregnancy. The receptors were sampled from a female donor in good health, enrolled as a control in a pregnancy study. CDR3s include the opening cysteine and the closing phenylalanine or tryptophan. The D gene is left open where the match is weak. Expanded clones are given a class, and other clones once, few, many or no size at all.

18,TRBJ1-1,TRBV2,TRBD1,NA,TGTGCCAGCAGTACCAAACTGGACAGGGGGGCCAAGGACACTGAAGCTTTCTTT,CASSTKLDRGAKDTEAFF
16,TRBJ2-1,TRBV15,NA,NA,TGTGCCACCAGCAGAGTATTCGGGGGGCCGTACAATGAGCAGTTCTTC,CATSRVFGGPYNEQFF
16,TRBJ1-5,TRBV19,NA,NA,TGTGCCAGTAGTATCCTGACAGTCCTGGGGAATCAGCCCCAGCATTTT,CASSILTVLGNQPQHF
12,TRBJ1-1,TRBV19,TRBD1,few,TGTGCCAGTATGGGACAGCTTCTTGAAGCTTTCTTT,CASMGQLLEAFF
14,TRBJ2-3,TRBV6-1,TRBD1,NA,TGTGCCAGCCTACATCAGGGGGCGGGAGATACGCAGTATTTT,CASLHQGAGDTQYF
15,TRBJ2-7,TRBV21-1,NA,NA,TGTGCCAGCAGCAAAGTTCGGCACAGGGACTACGAGCAGTACTTC,CASSKVRHRDYEQYF
16,TRBJ2-7,TRBV28,TRBD1,NA,TGTGCCAGCAGCACTTCCGGGACAGGGAGGGAGTACGAGCAGTACTTC,CASSTSGTGREYEQYF
13,TRBJ1-3,TRBV28,NA,NA,TGTGGTGGGCAGGGAAGGAACGGAAACACCATATATTTT,CGGQGRNGNTIYF
12,TRBJ1-2,TRBV11-2,NA,NA,TGTGCCAGCAGCTTAGGCGAGTATGGCTACACCTTC,CASSLGEYGYTF
16,TRBJ2-5,TRBV5-5,TRBD2,NA,TGTGCCAGCAGCTCCCCTATAGCGGGAGGCGGAGAGACCCAGTACTTC,CASSSPIAGGGETQYF
17,TRBJ2-2,TRBV19,TRBD2,NA,TGTGCCAGTAGTATTAGGACTAGCGGGAGGAACACCGGGGAGCTGTTTTTT,CASSIRTSGRNTGELFF
15,TRBJ2-7,TRBV19,TRBD2,NA,TGTGCCAGTAGTGCTATAACTAGCGGGAGCCACGAGCAGTACTTC,CASSAITSGSHEQYF
14,TRBJ1-5,TRBV4-2,NA,NA,TGTGCCAGCAGCTTCCAGGATAGCAATCAGCCCCAGCATTTT,CASSFQDSNQPQHF
16,TRBJ1-5,TRBV7-8,TRBD1,NA,TGTGCCAGCAGCTTTAGGGACAGGTCCCGCAATCAGCCCCAGCATTTT,CASSFRDRSRNQPQHF
14,TRBJ2-6,TRBV25-1,NA,NA,TGTGCCAGCAGTGCCCATTCTGGGGCCAACGTCCTGACTTTC,CASSAHSGANVLTF
13,TRBJ2-7,TRBV16,NA,NA,TGTGCCAGCAGCCCTAGTGAAGTTTACGAGCAGTACTTC,CASSPSEVYEQYF
13,TRBJ1-4,TRBV7-9,NA,NA,TGTGCCAGCAGCCAGAACCCAGGGGAAAAACTGTTTTTT,CASSQNPGEKLFF
14,TRBJ1-4,TRBV10-3,NA,NA,TGTGCCATCCGGGCGGGAGGGAGTAATGAAAAACTGTTTTTT,CAIRAGGSNEKLFF
16,TRBJ2-7,TRBV7-9,TRBD1,once,TGTGCCAGCAGCTCCTTTCCGGGACAGTCCTCCTACGAGCAGTACTTC,CASSSFPGQSSYEQYF
14,TRBJ2-1,TRBV11-1,TRBD1,NA,TGTGCCAGCAGCTTAGCGGACAGGGTCCCTGAGCAGTTCTTC,CASSLADRVPEQFF
15,TRBJ2-1,TRBV7-6,TRBD2,NA,TGTGCCAGCAGTTGGATAGCGGGGGGGTACAATGAGCAGTTCTTC,CASSWIAGGYNEQFF
14,TRBJ1-2,TRBV6-1,TRBD1,once,TGTGCCAGCAGTGATGCCGGACAGGGGTATGGCTACACCTTC,CASSDAGQGYGYTF